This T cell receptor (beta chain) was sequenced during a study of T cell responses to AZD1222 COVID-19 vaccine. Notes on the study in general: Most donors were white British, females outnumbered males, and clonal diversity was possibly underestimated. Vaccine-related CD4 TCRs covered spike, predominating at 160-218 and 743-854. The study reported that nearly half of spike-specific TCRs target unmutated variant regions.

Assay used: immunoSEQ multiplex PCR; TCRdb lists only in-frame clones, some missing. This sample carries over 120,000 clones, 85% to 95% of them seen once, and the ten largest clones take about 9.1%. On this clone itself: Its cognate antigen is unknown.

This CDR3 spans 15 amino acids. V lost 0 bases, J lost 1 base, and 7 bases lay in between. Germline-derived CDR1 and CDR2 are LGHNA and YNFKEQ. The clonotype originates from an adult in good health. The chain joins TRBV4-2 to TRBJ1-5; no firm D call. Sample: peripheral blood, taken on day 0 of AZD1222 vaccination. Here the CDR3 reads CASSQDLRSNQPQHF. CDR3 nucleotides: TGTGCCAGCAGCCAAGATCTTAGGAGCAATCAGCCCCAGCATTTT.